This T cell receptor (beta chain) was observed in a study of blood T cell repertoires in COVID-19. Across the whole study: COVID-19 samples, acute and convalescent, were from the United States, Italy and Spain. The analysed material was cDNA or gDNA that came from T cells, B-cell-depleted T cells, or PBMCs.

Recruitment covered 20 to 25 US areas and drew participants whose ages spanned roughly 18 to 89 years. After removal of 6 bases from V and 8 bases from J, the junction contained 4 bases not matched to a gene. The CDR3 is made up of 12 amino acids. CDR1 is SNHLY and CDR2 is FYNNEI in the germline V gene. In the authors' methods: Reference gene primer amplification gave nucleated cell count estimates. Sequencing was performed with immunoSEQ multiplex PCR; in TCRdb, only in-frame clones are kept and a portion is missing. That table supplies the V and J calls and clone size; D and trimming were determined from the DNA. The repertoire holds about 350,000 clones, with 88% as singletons.

The clonotype originates from a woman aged 25-40 years who had been exposed to COVID-19. Material: PBMCs or T cells enriched from blood (not recorded which). V gene TRBV2 combines with J gene TRBJ2-1, with 7 bases aligning to TRBD1. CDR3 nucleotides: TGTGCCAGCAGACGAACAGGGGATGAGCAGTTCTTC. It specifies CASRRTGDEQFF.